Shown below are 9 T cell receptor beta chains from a single sample sequenced in a study of T-cell memory formation after mild COVID-19. Using its own MiXCR run on the 5' RACE reads, TCRdb lists one record per CDR3 protein. The data contain under 250,000 distinct CDR3 sequences, 15% of them singletons. Input material: PBMCs or a T cell subset sorted from them (not recorded which). The receptors were gathered from an adult woman who had mild COVID-19 (a few samples of this study predate the infection). Cell type and time point are not known.

The sample holds a few counts of this clonotype. CDR3 nucleotide sequence: TGTGCCACCGGCGTAGCCGGGGGGCCACCGAGTACGCAGTATTTT. The encoded protein is CATGVAGGPPSTQYF. The rearrangement uses TRBV24-1 and TRBJ2-3; a possible D gene is TRBD2 (7 bases). The V end lost 9 bases, the J end lost 8 bases, and 23 bases lay between the germline ends. Looked up from germline, CDR1 is KGHDR and CDR2 is SFDVKD. The CDR3 spans 15 residues.

The V and J genes are TRBV20-1 and TRBJ1-1; D gene unclear. Germline CDR1 and CDR2: DFQATT and SNEGSKA (reference sequence). Trimming removed 3 bases from V and 0 bases from J, with 8 bases in between. The CDR3 totals 13 residues. CDR3 sequence: CSASEGLNTEAFF. The CDR3 DNA reads as TGCAGTGCTAGTGAGGGTCTGAACACTGAAGCTTTCTTT.

This clonotype was observed a few times. V is TRBV11-1 and J is TRBJ2-1; no firm D call. The CDR3 covers 14 residues. Germline CDR1 reads SGHAT; CDR2 reads FQDESV (reference sequence). Trimming removed 2 bases at V and 8 bases at J, with 13 bases between. The CDR3 DNA is TGTGCCAGCAGCTTAAAGGGCGACGTTCATGAGCAGTTCTTC. It is translated as CASSLKGDVHEQFF.

The genes are TRBV12-3 or TRBV12-4 and TRBJ2-3, with D hard to call. CDR3 size: 15 residues. Trimming took 5 bases from V and 1 from J, leaving 13 bases between them. The CDR3, as DNA: TGTGCCAGCAGTCCACAAAACTCAGGCACAGATACGCAGTATTTT. Translated: CASSPQNSGTDTQYF.

This clonotype was counted between two and nine times. The gene calls are TRBV15 and TRBJ2-1, with 7 positions matching TRBD1. This CDR3 is 14 amino acids long. Germline V gene sequence: CDR1 LNHNV, CDR2 YYDKDF (reference sequence). V dropped 4 bases and J dropped 11; count of bases not matched to a gene: 11. The CDR3 nucleotides are TGTGCCACCAGCACCACCCCGACAGGGTCGAAGCAGTTCTTC. The encoded protein is CATSTTPTGSKQFF.

This clonotype was detected a few times. The rearrangement links TRBV7-9 to TRBJ2-3, with 7 nucleotides matching TRBD2. CDR1 SEHNR and CDR2 FQNEAQ come from the germline V gene (reference sequence). With V trimmed by 4 bases and J by 4 bases, 8 bases remained unmatched. The CDR3 extends over 15 amino acids. CDR3 protein: CASSSQAGKADTQYF. CDR3 nucleotide sequence: TGTGCCAGCAGCTCCCAAGCGGGGAAGGCAGATACGCAGTATTTT.

This clonotype was counted a few times. V and J are TRBV11-2 and TRBJ2-7; 7 nucleotides line up with TRBD2. Germline V lookup: CDR1 SGHAT, CDR2 FQNNGV. Trimming took 3 bases from V and 2 from J; bases not matched to a gene: 10. The CDR3 has 16 residues. CDR3 sequence (DNA): TGTGCCAGCAGCTTCGTCGGGGCAGCGGGGACCTACGAGCAGTACTTC. Protein sequence: CASSFVGAAGTYEQYF.

This clonotype showed up many times. Here the CDR3 reads CASTPGGGGQPQHF. The CDR3 nucleotides are TGTGCCAGCACCCCCGGGGGGGGAGGTCAGCCCCAGCATTTT. The V and J genes are TRBV7-2 and TRBJ1-5; tentative D call: TRBD1 (5 bases). Trimming removed 7 bases from V and 6 bases from J, with 16 bases in between. The CDR3 extends over 14 amino acids. Looked up from germline, CDR1 is SGHTA and CDR2 is FQGNSA.

This clonotype was found a few times. This chain connects TRBV6-1 to TRBJ1-1; no firm D call. Germline assignment: CDR1 MNHNS and CDR2 SASEGT. The CDR3 is 14 amino acids. Trimming cost V 0 bases and J 4 bases, with 9 bases left between them. CDR3 protein: CASSEALLRTEAFF. CDR3 in DNA: TGTGCCAGCAGTGAAGCGCTTCTTCGCACTGAAGCTTTCTTT.